Listed here are 27 T cell receptor beta chains from one sample, sequenced in a study of T cell responses to AZD1222 COVID-19 vaccine. Sequencing used immunoSEQ multiplex PCR; TCRdb keeps in-frame clones, though not all of them. The sample has 150,000 to 200,000 clones; approximately 90% are singletons. The sequenced sample was peripheral blood, obtained 28 days after the second AZD1222 dose. The origin of the receptors is an adult who received the AZD1222 COVID-19 vaccine.

The rearrangement uses TRBV6-5 and TRBJ1-1, with D possibly being TRBD1 (5 bases). Germline values: CDR1 MNHEY, CDR2 SVGAGI. The CDR3 is 13 amino acids. V was shortened by 5 bases and J by 10 bases, with 17 bases between the two germline ends. DNA for the CDR3: TGTGCCAGCAGTCCAATGGGGGGGGGTAGAGCTTTCTTT. Translation gives CASSPMGGGRAFF.

The J gene is TRBJ2-1, the V gene TRBV19, with D perhaps assigned TRBD1 or TRBD2 (5 bases each). The length of the CDR3 is 13 residues. From germline, CDR1 is LNHDA and CDR2 SQIVND (reference sequence). V shed 10 bases and J shed 12 bases, with 22 bases lying between them. The CDR3 reads CATRGLDTWGQFF. CDR3 coding DNA: TGTGCCACCCGAGGGTTGGACACCTGGGGGCAGTTCTTC.

This clone was detected once. V and J are TRBV29-1 and TRBJ1-3; no definite D call. The CDR3 runs 12 residues. Trimming stripped 4 bases from V and 0 bases from J, with 4 bases between. Germline CDR1 is SQVTM and CDR2 is ANQGSEA. The CDR3 loop reads CSVAGSGNTIYF. DNA for the CDR3: TGCAGCGTTGCAGGCTCTGGAAACACCATATATTTT.

This clone was seen a few times. The chain couples TRBV6-2 or TRBV6-3 to TRBJ2-7, with D possibly being TRBD1 (6 bases). Deletions cut 2 bases from V and 2 bases from J, with 13 bases between. Per the germline V gene, CDR1 is MNHEY and CDR2 is SVGEGT. CDR3 size: 15 residues. In nucleotides, the CDR3 is TGTGCCAGCAGTTACGAGGCCGCAGGGGCCTACGAGCAGTACTTC. Residues: CASSYEAAGAYEQYF.

The V gene is TRBV4-3, the J gene TRBJ2-1, with D perhaps matching TRBD2 (5 bases). V was clipped by 5 bases and J by 4 bases, with 12 bases between them. Germline-derived CDR1 and CDR2 are LGHNA and YSLEER. The CDR3 sequence is 14 residues long. Here the CDR3 DNA reads TGCGCCAGCAGCGATCCCGGGATTTACAATGAGCAGTTCTTC. Translation: CASSDPGIYNEQFF.

The chain combines TRBV6-1 with TRBJ2-7, with 11 nucleotides matching TRBD2. The CDR3 runs to 15 residues. Losses at the gene ends were 1 base for V and 7 bases for J; bases not matched to a gene: 6. CDR1 MNHNS and CDR2 SASEGT come from the germline V gene. The CDR3 reads CASSEGTSGSGEQYF. The CDR3 bases are TGTGCCAGCAGTGAAGGGACTAGCGGGTCTGGGGAGCAGTACTTC.

This clone has only one observation. In nucleotides, the CDR3 is TGTGCCAGCAGTTTAATAGCCAGGGGGTCCTACGAGCAGTACTTC. This encodes CASSLIARGSYEQYF. The rearrangement joins TRBV28 to TRBJ2-7, with 7 bases aligning to TRBD1. From germline, CDR1 is MDHEN and CDR2 SYDVKM. This CDR3 has 15 amino acids. Germline trimming cut 2 bases from V and 1 base from J; bases unmatched to any gene: 5.

The chain recombines TRBV27 with TRBJ1-4, with a tentative D call TRBD1 (6 bases). V was shortened by 7 bases and J by 5 bases, with 11 bases between the two germline ends. The CDR3 contains 13 residues. CDR1 MNHEY and CDR2 SMNVEV come from the germline V gene (reference sequence). CDR3 bases: TGTGCCAGCACATACAGGGTGAATGAAAAACTGTTTTTT. Residues: CASTYRVNEKLFF.

This rearrangement joins TRBV14 to TRBJ1-4; D is ambiguous. Trimming cost V 1 base and J 8 bases, with 11 bases left between them. The CDR3 extends over 14 amino acids. Germline loops: CDR1 SGHDN, CDR2 FVKESK. Here the CDR3 DNA reads TGTGCCAGCAGCCAAGCCATAGGGTCGGAAAAACTGTTTTTT. Protein sequence: CASSQAIGSEKLFF.

V usage is TRBV13 and J usage is TRBJ1-2, with D tentatively TRBD1 (6 bases). The CDR3 extends over 14 amino acids. Germline CDR1 is PRHDT and CDR2 is FYEKMQ (reference sequence). V was shortened by 3 bases and J by 3 bases, with 11 bases between the two germline ends. CDR3 protein: CASSLVQGDYGYTF. The CDR3 bases are TGTGCCAGCAGCTTGGTACAGGGAGACTATGGCTACACCTTC.

This rearrangement joins TRBV6-6 to TRBJ2-1; the match to TRBD2 covers 12 bases. Looked up from germline, CDR1 is MNHNY and CDR2 is SVGAGI (reference sequence). This CDR3 has 15 residues. V lost 6 bases, J lost 7 bases, and 7 bases stayed unmatched. CDR3 sequence reads: CASRFLAGGPNEQFF. For the CDR3, the DNA is TGTGCCAGCAGGTTCCTAGCGGGAGGGCCTAATGAGCAGTTCTTC.

This chain connects TRBV5-4 to TRBJ1-1, with 10 bases lining up with TRBD1. This CDR3 spans 16 amino acids. Trimming at V came to 6 bases and at J to 0 bases, leaving 8 bases not matched to a gene. Germline V lookup: CDR1 SGHNT, CDR2 YYREEE (reference sequence). This CDR3 reads CASTRPGQGMNTEAFF. In nucleotides, the CDR3 is TGTGCCAGCACACGTCCGGGACAGGGGATGAACACTGAAGCTTTCTTT.

The chain has TRBV9 and TRBJ2-6; TRBD1 matches at 9 bases. The CDR3 has 17 residues. Germline-derived CDR1 and CDR2 are SGDLS and YYNGEE. V was pared by 3 bases and J by 0 bases, with 4 bases of the junction left unmatched. The CDR3 loop is CASSGDRAPSGANVLTF. CDR3 nucleotide sequence: TGTGCCAGCAGCGGGGACAGGGCCCCCTCTGGGGCCAACGTCCTGACTTTC.

This chain connects TRBV6-5 to TRBJ1-5; unclear D gene. V shed 8 bases and J shed 1 base, with 9 bases lying between them. This CDR3 has 13 residues. Germline-derived CDR1 and CDR2 are MNHEY and SVGAGI. The CDR3 loop is CASLHGSNQPQHF. CDR3 DNA sequence: TGTGCCAGCCTTCACGGCAGCAATCAGCCCCAGCATTTT.

This clone was seen once. The chain employs TRBV5-1 and TRBJ1-2; a possible D gene is TRBD1 (6 bases). CDR1 is SGHRS and CDR2 is YFSETQ in the germline V gene. Trimming pared 2 bases from V and 7 bases from J, leaving 12 bases between. This CDR3 has 13 residues. The CDR3 sequence is CASSFSGEGGYTF. Here the CDR3 DNA reads TGCGCCAGCAGCTTCTCAGGGGAGGGTGGCTACACCTTC. Full variable domain (outside the CDR3, taken from reference TRBV5-1 and TRBJ1-2): KAGVTQTPRYLIKTRGQQVTLSCSPISGHRSVSWYQQTPGQGLQFLFEYFSETQRNKGNFPGRFSGRQFSNSRSEMNVSTLELGDSALYLCASSFSGEGGYTFGSGTRLTVV.

V gene TRBV5-1 combines with J gene TRBJ2-4, with TRBD1 matching 8 bases. CDR3 size: 13 residues. With 2 bases clipped from V and 6 bases from J, the junction kept 1 base outside the gene matches. Germline CDR1 SGHRS, CDR2 YFSETQ. CDR3 sequence (DNA): TGCGCCAGCAGCTTCGGACAGGGAAACATTCAGTACTTC. Its translation is CASSFGQGNIQYF.

The chain combines TRBV6-1 with TRBJ2-5; D ambiguous. V gave up 0 bases and J gave up 2 bases, with 13 bases separating them. This CDR3 has 16 amino acids. In germline, CDR1 is MNHNS, CDR2 SASEGT. CDR3 protein: CASSEAVHSIQETQYF. In DNA, the CDR3 is TGTGCCAGCAGTGAAGCGGTGCATTCAATTCAAGAGACCCAGTACTTC.

V and J are TRBV5-6 and TRBJ2-7; no clear D. The CDR3 has 13 amino acids. V gave up 0 bases and J gave up 2 bases, with 6 bases separating them. The V gene's germline CDR1 is SGHDT and CDR2 YYEEEE. The CDR3 bases are TGTGCCAGCAGCTTGGGGAGTGCCTACGAGCAGTACTTC. It translates to CASSLGSAYEQYF.

There are a few counts of this clone. The V and J genes are TRBV7-3 and TRBJ1-2, with 10 bases fitting TRBD1. Germline CDR1 reads SGHTA; CDR2 reads FQGTGA. The trim removed 5 bases at V and 2 bases at J, leaving 2 bases unmatched. This CDR3 region has 14 residues. Here the CDR3 DNA reads TGTGCCAGCAGCCCGGGACAGGGGAACTATGGCTACACCTTC. This sequence encodes CASSPGQGNYGYTF.

This sequence joins TRBV24-1 and TRBJ2-3, with 7 positions matching TRBD1. CDR1 is KGHDR and CDR2 is SFDVKD in the germline V gene. Trimming took 9 bases from V and 6 from J; bases not matched to a gene: 26. CDR3 length equals 19 residues. The CDR3 spells CATAGATQGDTAWGDTQYF. For the CDR3, the DNA is TGTGCCACCGCAGGGGCCACCCAGGGGGATACAGCCTGGGGGGATACGCAGTATTTT.

The chain is built from TRBV5-1 and TRBJ2-7; D is possibly TRBD1 (5 bases). The CDR3 is made up of 13 amino acids. The V end lost 6 bases, the J end lost 1 base, and 11 bases lay between the germline ends. Germline V gives CDR1 SGHRS, CDR2 YFSETQ. CDR3: CASTRDRSYEQYF. The CDR3 nucleotides are TGCGCCAGCACGCGCGACAGATCCTACGAGCAGTACTTC.

The chain has TRBV18 and TRBJ1-2; D not certain. The CDR3 spans 15 residues. V lost 2 bases and J lost 4, with 14 bases in between. The germline gives CDR1 KGHSH, CDR2 LQKENI. The CDR3 DNA is TGTGCCAGCTCACCAGGGATACCCCCCATCTATGGCTACACCTTC. Its protein is CASSPGIPPIYGYTF.

The chain uses TRBV28 and TRBJ2-2; 11 bases are shared with TRBD2. V was clipped by 5 bases and J by 5 bases; unmatched bases: 10. The CDR3 contains 17 residues. Germline lookup yields CDR1 MDHEN and CDR2 SYDVKM. In nucleotides, the CDR3 is TGTGCCAGCAGTGGCTCAACTAGCGGGAGTTGGACCGGGGAGCTGTTTTTT. This sequence encodes CASSGSTSGSWTGELFF. The variable domain in full, completed from reference TRBV28 and TRBJ2-2, reads DVKVTQSSRYLVKRTGEKVFLECVQDMDHENMFWYRQDPGLGLRLIYFSYDVKMKEKGDIPEGYSVSREKKERFSLILESASTNQTSMYLCASSGSTSGSWTGELFFGEGSRLTVL.

The genes are TRBV2 and TRBJ2-2; no reliable D call. This CDR3 spans 15 amino acids. Trimming removed 6 bases from V and 0 bases from J, with 11 bases in between. CDR1 is SNHLY, CDR2 FYNNEI, per germline. The CDR3 DNA is TGTGCCAGCAGACAGAATTCCGCGAACACCGGGGAGCTGTTTTTT. Its translation: CASRQNSANTGELFF.

The rearrangement uses TRBV5-1 and TRBJ1-2; 8 nucleotides match TRBD1. Per the germline V gene, CDR1 is SGHRS and CDR2 is YFSETQ. The V gene end was trimmed by 0 bases and the J gene end by 2 bases; junction bases not matched to a gene: 0. This CDR3 has 14 residues. In DNA, the CDR3 is TGCGCCAGCAGCTTGGGGACAGGGAACTATGGCTACACCTTC. Its translation is CASSLGTGNYGYTF. The full variable domain, its missing parts supplied by reference TRBV5-1 and TRBJ1-2, is KAGVTQTPRYLIKTRGQQVTLSCSPISGHRSVSWYQQTPGQGLQFLFEYFSETQRNKGNFPGRFSGRQFSNSRSEMNVSTLELGDSALYLCASSLGTGNYGYTFGSGTRLTVV.

V usage is TRBV5-1 and J usage is TRBJ2-3; weak D call: TRBD2 (6 bases). Trimming cost V 4 bases and J 4 bases, with 22 bases left between them. The CDR3 loop spans 17 amino acids. Germline-derived CDR1 and CDR2 are SGHRS and YFSETQ. For the CDR3, the DNA is TGCGCCAGCAGCCCCGGCCGGGACGGGAGTGGGTCAGATACGCAGTATTTT. As protein: CASSPGRDGSGSDTQYF.

In this sample, this clone turned up once. The chain has TRBV4-2 and TRBJ2-5; D remains unclear. The CDR3 is 14 amino acids. CDR1 and CDR2 (germline): LGHNA, YNFKEQ. Deletions cut 2 bases from V and 2 bases from J, with 9 bases between. This CDR3 is CASSQTGKQETQYF. The CDR3 DNA follows: TGTGCCAGCAGCCAAACGGGCAAGCAAGAGACCCAGTACTTC.